The source of this T cell receptor (beta chain) is a study of blood T cells in healthy people across ages. Notes on the study in general: TCR beta diversity per million T cells fell roughly linearly with age. Possibly confounding the expanded clonotype changes was the fact that donor CMV status was unknown.

Then a second PCR, running roughly 7 to 12 cycles, was carried out with a sample-barcoded 5' primer and a J-beta primer mix. TCRdb recomputed calls from the 5' RACE reads with MiXCR, one row per CDR3 protein. Here the sample spans fewer than 750,000 distinct CDR3 sequences, 40% to 65% being singletons. To note about this clonotype: The antigen is not known.

CDR3 length: 16 residues. Trimming removed 0 bases at V and 0 bases at J, with 9 bases between. Germline lookup yields CDR1 SGHRS and CDR2 YFSETQ. The sample was blood. This chain connects TRBV5-1 to TRBJ2-2; D is perhaps TRBD1 (5 bases). The origin of this receptor is a woman of 80 years or more in good health. The CDR3 coding sequence is TGCGCCAGCAGCTTGGATCCAGGGTCGAACACCGGGGAGCTGTTTTTT. This sequence encodes CASSLDPGSNTGELFF.